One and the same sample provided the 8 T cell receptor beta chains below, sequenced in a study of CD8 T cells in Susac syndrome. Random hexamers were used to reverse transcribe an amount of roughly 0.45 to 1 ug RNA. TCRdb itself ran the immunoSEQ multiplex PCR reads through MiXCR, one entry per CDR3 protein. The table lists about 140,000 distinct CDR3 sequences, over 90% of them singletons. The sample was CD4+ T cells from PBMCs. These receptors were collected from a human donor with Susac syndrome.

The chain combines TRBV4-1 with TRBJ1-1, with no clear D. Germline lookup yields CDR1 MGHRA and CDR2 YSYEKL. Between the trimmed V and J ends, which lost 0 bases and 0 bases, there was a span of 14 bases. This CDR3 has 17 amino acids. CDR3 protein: CASSQEPWVSLNTEAFF. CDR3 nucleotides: TGCGCCAGCAGCCAAGAGCCGTGGGTTAGTCTGAACACTGAAGCTTTCTTT.

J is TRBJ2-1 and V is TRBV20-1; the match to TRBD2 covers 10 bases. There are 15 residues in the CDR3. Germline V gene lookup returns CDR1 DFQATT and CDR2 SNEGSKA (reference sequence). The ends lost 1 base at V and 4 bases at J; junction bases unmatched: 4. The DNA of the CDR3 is TGCAGTGCTAGAGTCGGAGCGGGAGGGTACAATGAGCAGTTCTTC. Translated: CSARVGAGGYNEQFF.

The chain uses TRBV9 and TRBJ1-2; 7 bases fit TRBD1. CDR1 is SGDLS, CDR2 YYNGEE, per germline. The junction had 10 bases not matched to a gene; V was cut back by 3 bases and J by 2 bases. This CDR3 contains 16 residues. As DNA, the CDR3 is TGTGCCAGCAGCGATCGACCGGGACAGCAAAACTATGGCTACACCTTC. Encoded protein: CASSDRPGQQNYGYTF.

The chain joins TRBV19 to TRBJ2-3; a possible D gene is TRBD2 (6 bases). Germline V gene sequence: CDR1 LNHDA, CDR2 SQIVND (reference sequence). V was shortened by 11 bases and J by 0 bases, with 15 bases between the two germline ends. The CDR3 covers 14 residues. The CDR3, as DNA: TGTGCCGTGCGAGCGGGTCCTAGCACAGATACGCAGTATTTT. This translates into CAVRAGPSTDTQYF. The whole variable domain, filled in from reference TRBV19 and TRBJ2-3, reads DGGITQSPKYLFRKEGQNVTLSCEQNLNHDAMYWYRQDPGQGLRLIYYSQIVNDFQKGDIAEGYSVSREKKESFPLTVTSAQKNPTAFYLCAVRAGPSTDTQYFGPGTRLTVL.

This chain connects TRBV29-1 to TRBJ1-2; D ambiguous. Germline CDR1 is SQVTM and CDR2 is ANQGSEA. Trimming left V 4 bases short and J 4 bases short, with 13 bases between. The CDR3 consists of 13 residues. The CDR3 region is CSVVANWGYGYTF. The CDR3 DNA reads TGCAGCGTTGTAGCGAACTGGGGCTATGGCTACACCTTC.

CDR3: CASRDRQNYGYTF. The CDR3 DNA reads as TGTGCCAGCAGGGACAGGCAGAACTATGGCTACACCTTC. The V gene is TRBV7-3, the J gene TRBJ1-2; 7 bases align to TRBD1. The CDR3 contains 13 residues. With 6 bases clipped from V and 2 bases from J, the junction kept 3 bases outside the gene matches. Germline loops: CDR1 SGHTA, CDR2 FQGTGA.

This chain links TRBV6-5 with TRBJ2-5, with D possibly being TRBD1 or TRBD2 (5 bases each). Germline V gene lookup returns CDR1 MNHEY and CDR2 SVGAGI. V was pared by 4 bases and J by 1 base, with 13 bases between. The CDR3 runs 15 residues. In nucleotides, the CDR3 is TGTGCCAGCAGTTCCTCGGGGCGGGTCCAAGAGACCCAGTACTTC. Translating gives CASSSSGRVQETQYF.

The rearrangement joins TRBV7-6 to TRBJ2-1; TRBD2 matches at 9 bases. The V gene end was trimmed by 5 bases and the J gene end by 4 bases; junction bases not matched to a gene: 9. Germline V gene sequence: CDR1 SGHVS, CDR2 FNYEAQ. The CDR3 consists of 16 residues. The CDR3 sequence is CASSRGGAGGYNEQFF. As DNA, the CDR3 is TGTGCCAGCAGCCGTGGCGGGGCGGGAGGGTACAATGAGCAGTTCTTC.